These 17 T cell receptor beta chains came from one sample sequenced in a study of blood T cell repertoires in COVID-19. The repertoire was sequenced with immunoSEQ multiplex PCR; TCRdb's copy has only in-frame clones and lacks some. There are 70,000 to 95,000 clones in the sample; approximately 80% occur only once, and approximately 22% lies in the top ten. Sequencing was done on a sample of peripheral blood. The receptors derive from a woman between 70 and 85 years old with acute or convalescent COVID-19.

The rearrangement joins TRBV6-5 to TRBJ2-1; 8 bases fit TRBD1. J gave up 7 bases and V 5 bases, and 10 bases lay outside the gene matches. Germline assignment: CDR1 MNHEY and CDR2 SVGAGI. This CDR3 spans 15 amino acids. The CDR3 bases are TGTGCCAGCAGTCCGTCATGGACAGGGAATAATGAGCAGTTCTTC. It specifies CASSPSWTGNNEQFF.

Written as DNA, the CDR3 is TGTGCCAGCAGCTCTTATTCAGGGGGTCTCAATCAGCCCCAGCATTTT. This encodes CASSSYSGGLNQPQHF. The chain links TRBV7-6 to TRBJ1-5; 7 bases align to TRBD1. J was trimmed by 3 bases and V by 4 bases; bases with no gene match: 9. The CDR3 is 16 amino acids. Germline CDR1 reads SGHVS; CDR2 reads FNYEAQ.

The chain has TRBV9 and TRBJ2-5, with 7 nucleotides matching TRBD2. The CDR3 sequence is 15 residues long. Germline CDR1 is SGDLS and CDR2 is YYNGEE. V shed 0 bases and J 5 bases; nucleotides not matched to a gene: 7. CDR3 residues: CASSVVGGRGETQYF. CDR3 nucleotides: TGTGCCAGCAGCGTAGTCGGCGGGAGAGGGGAGACCCAGTACTTC.

This clone is large (0.1 to 1%). The chain employs TRBV2 and TRBJ2-7; 10 bases map to TRBD2. Germline CDR1 SNHLY, CDR2 FYNNEI. The CDR3 consists of 14 residues. V dropped 4 bases and J dropped 0; count of bases not matched to a gene: 0. Written as DNA, the CDR3 is TGTGCCAGCAGTGCTAGCGGGAGCTCCTACGAGCAGTACTTC. This gives the protein CASSASGSSYEQYF.

The rearrangement joins TRBV28 to TRBJ1-2; D is undetermined. The CDR3 contains 16 residues. V was pared by 6 bases and J by 1 base, with 18 bases between. Germline V lookup: CDR1 MDHEN, CDR2 SYDVKM. The CDR3 nucleotides are TGTGCCAGCAGGACTCACCCCGAGGGTTATAACTATGGCTACACCTTC. Protein sequence: CASRTHPEGYNYGYTF.

The chain employs TRBV19 and TRBJ1-1; no definite D call. Germline V lookup: CDR1 LNHDA, CDR2 SQIVND (reference sequence). Trimming took 5 bases from V and 3 from J, leaving 16 bases between them. This CDR3 spans 15 amino acids. Written as DNA, the CDR3 is TGTGCCAGTAGTCGACTACAAACCTTATACACTGAAGCTTTCTTT. It yields the protein CASSRLQTLYTEAFF.

The rearrangement uses TRBV6-5 and TRBJ2-7, with 12 bases aligning to TRBD2. The CDR3 has 14 amino acids. The ends lost 5 bases at V and 7 bases at J; junction bases unmatched: 6. In germline, CDR1 is MNHEY, CDR2 SVGAGI. For the CDR3, the DNA is TGTGCCAGCAGTCGACTAGCGGGAGTGGGGGAGCAGTACTTC. Protein product: CASSRLAGVGEQYF.

The V call is TRBV29-1, the J call TRBJ1-2; no firm D call. V lost 6 bases to trimming and J lost 4 bases, with 9 bases between them. There are 11 residues in the CDR3. Germline V gene sequence: CDR1 SQVTM, CDR2 ANQGSEA. CDR3 amino acids: CSVETAYGYTF. CDR3 nucleotide sequence: TGCAGCGTGGAGACGGCCTATGGCTACACCTTC.

CDR3 coding DNA: TGCGCCAGCAGCTTGGGGAGTGGCTCTGGAAACACCATATATTTT. Translating gives CASSLGSGSGNTIYF. V is TRBV5-1 and J is TRBJ1-3; D uncertain. The V gene lost 0 bases and the J gene lost 0 bases, with 7 bases spanning the gap. Germline V gene lookup returns CDR1 SGHRS and CDR2 YFSETQ. This CDR3 spans 15 amino acids.

Only one count was recorded for this clone. The chain recombines TRBV5-1 with TRBJ1-2; the D gene is possibly TRBD1 (6 bases). The length of the CDR3 is 14 residues. Germline V gene sequence: CDR1 SGHRS, CDR2 YFSETQ. The V and J ends lost 0 bases and 6 bases respectively, with 12 bases between them. The CDR3 bases are TGCGCCAGCAGCTTGGAGCGGACAGACAATGGCTACACCTTC. As protein: CASSLERTDNGYTF. The full variable domain, rest sourced from reference TRBV5-1 and TRBJ1-2, is KAGVTQTPRYLIKTRGQQVTLSCSPISGHRSVSWYQQTPGQGLQFLFEYFSETQRNKGNFPGRFSGRQFSNSRSEMNVSTLELGDSALYLCASSLERTDNGYTFGSGTRLTVV.

CDR3 nucleotide sequence: TGTGCCTGGAGTGACAGGGTCGGGTATGGGCAGTACTTC. Protein product: CAWSDRVGYGQYF. The V call is TRBV30, the J call TRBJ2-7; D perhaps matches TRBD1 (6 bases). CDR1 is GTSNPN, CDR2 SVGIG, per germline (reference sequence). The CDR3 totals 13 residues. Trimming took 1 base from V and 9 from J, leaving 16 bases between them.

The gene calls are TRBV7-2 and TRBJ1-2; D uncertain. This CDR3 spans 12 amino acids. Germline-derived CDR1 and CDR2 are SGHTA and FQGNSA. Trimming left V 4 bases short and J 7 bases short, with 10 bases between. The CDR3 nucleotides read TGTGCCAGCAGCTCACTAGGCCCTGGCTACACCTTC. Translation gives CASSSLGPGYTF.

The chain couples TRBV10-3 to TRBJ1-1; 8 bases fit TRBD1. Germline V gene lookup returns CDR1 ENHRY and CDR2 SYGVKD. The CDR3 covers 13 residues. V was pared by 7 bases and J by 1 base, with 2 bases of the junction left unmatched. CDR3 sequence: CAIKGQGNTEAFF. The CDR3 DNA reads TGTGCCATCAAAGGACAGGGGAACACTGAAGCTTTCTTT.

The chain uses TRBV19 and TRBJ2-6; 9 bases fit TRBD1. The CDR3 consists of 19 residues. Germline values: CDR1 LNHDA, CDR2 SQIVND (reference sequence). J lost 1 base, V lost 5 bases, and 12 bases had no gene match. Written as DNA, the CDR3 is TGTGCCAGTAGTCCCTCGAGGACAGGGGTTAGGTCTGGGGCCAACGTCCTGACTTTC. This codes for CASSPSRTGVRSGANVLTF.

With regard to this clone: Different DNA sequences within this sample yield the same CDR3. V is TRBV6-5 and J is TRBJ2-1; TRBD2 aligns across 9 bases. Looked up from germline, CDR1 is MNHEY and CDR2 is SVGAGI. The CDR3 length is 13 residues. The CDR3 protein is CVAAGGPIYEQFF. CDR3 coding DNA: TGTGTCGCGGCGGGAGGGCCGATCTATGAGCAGTTCTTC.

The chain is built from TRBV4-1 and TRBJ2-2; 10 nucleotides match TRBD1. Per the germline V gene, CDR1 is MGHRA and CDR2 is YSYEKL. V lost 6 bases, J lost 0 bases, and 4 bases stayed unmatched. The CDR3 length is 16 residues. The CDR3 DNA follows: TGCGCCAGCAGTAGACAGGGGGCTCCGAACACCGGGGAGCTGTTTTTT. Protein sequence: CASSRQGAPNTGELFF.

The chain recombines TRBV6-5 with TRBJ2-5; D is perhaps TRBD1 (6 bases). Per the germline V gene, CDR1 is MNHEY and CDR2 is SVGAGI. This CDR3 is 14 amino acids long. Trimming shortened V by 6 bases and J by 1 base, and 12 bases separated the two germline ends. In DNA form, the CDR3 reads TGTGCCAGCAGAAAAGACAGGCGCCAAGAGACCCAGTACTTC. Protein: CASRKDRRQETQYF.